The T cell receptor (beta chain) described here comes from a study of blood T cell repertoires in COVID-19. About the study: Sites across the United States, Italy and Spain contributed samples from acute and convalescent COVID-19.

V was clipped by 4 bases and J by 1 base, with 10 bases between them. This CDR3 spans 14 amino acids. CDR1 is MNHEY and CDR2 is SVGAGI in the germline V gene. Per the original methods: The authors estimated nucleated cell counts from reference gene primer amplification. The repertoire was sequenced with immunoSEQ multiplex PCR; TCRdb's copy has only in-frame clones and lacks some. The V and J calls and clone size were taken over from that table, and D and trimming were inferred from the DNA. The table has fewer than 300,000 clones, under 85% seen once; the top ten hold 0.7% to 0.9%. Seattle's enrolled individuals joined amid active infection and were then monitored longitudinally.

Sequencing was carried out using peripheral blood. The J gene is TRBJ1-1, the V gene TRBV6-5; tentative D call: TRBD1 (6 bases). The sequence was collected from a human donor with COVID-19, enrolled during active disease. The donor label of this sample is uncertain. For the CDR3, the DNA is TGTGCCAGCAGTTCCGGACAGCCGAACACTGAAGCTTTCTTT. This gives the protein CASSSGQPNTEAFF.